The 22 T cell receptor beta chains listed next were all sequenced from one sample in a study of siplizumab effects on memory and regulatory T cells. Their target antigens are unknown. The mixed lymphocyte reaction cells underwent coculture at 37°C for less than 7 days. Assay: immunoSEQ multiplex PCR; the TCRdb copy retains only in-frame clones and omits some. The sample contains 15,000 to 25,000 clones, approximately 44% of which appear only once. Sequencing was done on a sample of CFSE-low (dividing) CD4+ T cells sorted from an allogeneic mixed lymphocyte reaction. The source is a human donor in good health; the cells came from an allogeneic mixed lymphocyte reaction. Some clones in this sample may be carry-over from other donors' samples.

This clone was observed a few times. The chain recombines TRBV18 with TRBJ2-7; D is tentatively TRBD1 or TRBD2 (5 bases each). Germline V gene lookup returns CDR1 KGHSH and CDR2 LQKENI. The CDR3 covers 13 residues. V was shortened by 3 bases and J by 5 bases, with 11 bases between the two germline ends. The CDR3 reads CASSPSSGHEQYF. The CDR3 bases are TGTGCCAGCTCACCCTCCTCGGGGCACGAGCAGTACTTC.

This clone turned up a few times. The rearrangement joins TRBV5-1 to TRBJ2-1, with D possibly matching TRBD1 (5 bases). V was pared by 6 bases and J by 10 bases, with 17 bases between. The CDR3 totals 13 residues. CDR1 and CDR2 (germline): SGHRS, YFSETQ. The DNA of the CDR3 is TGCGCCAGCAACCTGGGGCTAGTTGGGGAGCAGTTCTTC. Residues: CASNLGLVGEQFF.

As concerns this clone: One end of the junction does not line up with germline, which may come from a read error. V gene TRBV5-1 combines with J gene TRBJ2-3; 7 bases map to TRBD2. CDR3 length equals 16 residues. The germline V gene has CDR1 SGHRS and CDR2 YFSETQ. The CDR3 sequence is CAGSFLPSGGTDTQYF. For the CDR3, the DNA is TGCGCCGGCAGCTTTCTTCCCAGCGGGGGCACAGATACGCAGTATTTT.

The J gene is TRBJ2-7, the V gene TRBV6-6; D ambiguous. The CDR3 is 13 amino acids. With 2 bases removed from V and 3 bases from J, the gap between germline ends came to 8 bases. Per germline, CDR1 MNHNY and CDR2 SVGAGI (reference sequence). The CDR3 is CASSYMPHYEQYF. DNA of the CDR3: TGTGCCAGCAGTTACATGCCCCACTACGAGCAGTACTTC.

The chain employs TRBV6-6 and TRBJ2-1, with D perhaps being TRBD1 or TRBD2 (5 bases each). The CDR3 covers 14 residues. The V and J ends lost 4 bases and 4 bases respectively, with 11 bases between them. In germline, CDR1 is MNHNY, CDR2 SVGAGI (reference sequence). The CDR3 loop reads CASSSRDAYNEQFF. CDR3 in DNA: TGTGCCAGCAGTTCCCGGGACGCGTACAATGAGCAGTTCTTC.

The chain carries TRBV6-5 and TRBJ1-5; D unclear. Trimming cost V 2 bases and J 5 bases, with 10 bases left between them. The CDR3 totals 14 residues. Germline values: CDR1 MNHEY, CDR2 SVGAGI. This chain's CDR3 is CASSYRAGDQPQHF. The CDR3 nucleotides read TGTGCCAGCAGTTACCGGGCAGGTGATCAGCCCCAGCATTTT.

The chain links TRBV18 to TRBJ2-7; D not resolved. V was clipped by 2 bases and J by 1 base, with 9 bases between them. The CDR3 loop spans 14 amino acids. In germline, CDR1 is KGHSH, CDR2 LQKENI. As DNA, the CDR3 is TGTGCCAGCTCACCATCACTGGTTTCCTACGAGCAGTACTTC. Protein product: CASSPSLVSYEQYF.

The chain joins TRBV20-1 to TRBJ2-7; either TRBD1 or TRBD2 may fit D (5 bases each). The CDR3 has 11 amino acids. The V and J ends lost 1 base and 6 bases respectively, with 7 bases between them. Germline V gene sequence: CDR1 DFQATT, CDR2 SNEGSKA (reference sequence). The CDR3 loop is CSARGGVEQYF. CDR3 bases: TGCAGTGCTAGAGGAGGGGTCGAGCAGTACTTC.

This clone was seen a handful of times. The J gene is TRBJ2-4, the V gene TRBV11-2; weak D call: TRBD2 (6 bases). Germline values: CDR1 SGHAT, CDR2 FQNNGV. Trimming shortened V by 2 bases and J by 10 bases, and 15 bases separated the two germline ends. CDR3 size: 14 residues. In DNA, the CDR3 is TGTGCCAGCAGCTTAATTTTTCTCGGAGGGATTCAGTACTTC. Amino acids: CASSLIFLGGIQYF.

The chain couples TRBV29-1 to TRBJ1-1, with 9 bases fitting TRBD1. In germline, CDR1 is SQVTM, CDR2 ANQGSEA. This CDR3 region has 14 residues. The ends lost 1 base at V and 4 bases at J; junction bases unmatched: 4. The CDR3 loop is CSVEVQGAFTEAFF. The CDR3 bases are TGCAGCGTTGAAGTACAGGGGGCTTTCACTGAAGCTTTCTTT.

This chain uses TRBV4-2 with TRBJ2-2; no clear D. Trimming removed 5 bases from V and 6 bases from J, with 7 bases in between. Per the germline V gene, CDR1 is LGHNA and CDR2 is YNFKEQ. The CDR3 covers 12 residues. CDR3 sequence reads: CASSFVAGELFF. Here the CDR3 DNA reads TGTGCCAGCAGCTTCGTCGCCGGGGAGCTGTTTTTT.

This clone is deemed medium-sized. In DNA form, the CDR3 reads TGTGCCTGGACTAGCGGGAGGGGAGAGACCCAGTACTTC. Amino acids: CAWTSGRGETQYF. V is TRBV30 and J is TRBJ2-5; TRBD2 matches 12 bases. CDR1 and CDR2 from the germline V gene are GTSNPN and SVGIG (reference sequence). The CDR3 sequence is 13 residues long. The ends lost 4 bases at V and 4 bases at J; junction bases unmatched: 1. The variable domain in full, completed from reference TRBV30 and TRBJ2-5, reads SQTIHQWPATLVQPVGSPLSLECTVEGTSNPNLYWYRQAAGRGLQLLFYSVGIGQISSEVPQNLSASRPQDRQFILSSKKLLLSDSGFYLCAWTSGRGETQYFGPGTRLLVL.

J is TRBJ2-1 and V is TRBV6-5, with D perhaps TRBD2 (6 bases). The germline V and J ends were trimmed by 7 bases and 8 bases, with 15 bases remaining between them. Germline CDR1 MNHEY, CDR2 SVGAGI. The CDR3 runs 13 residues. CDR3 in DNA: TGTGCCAGCACCATCGGGAGTTGGGATGAGCAGTTCTTC. It encodes CASTIGSWDEQFF.

The genes are TRBV19 and TRBJ2-1; D assignment may be TRBD1 or TRBD2 (5 bases each). CDR1 LNHDA and CDR2 SQIVND come from the germline V gene (reference sequence). This CDR3 has 16 amino acids. Trimming took off 2 bases at V and 0 bases at J, with 11 bases between the two ends. The DNA for the CDR3 is TGTGCCAGTAGTATACCGGGGCTGAGCTCCTACAATGAGCAGTTCTTC. As protein: CASSIPGLSSYNEQFF. The full variable domain, completed using reference TRBV19 and TRBJ2-1, is DGGITQSPKYLFRKEGQNVTLSCEQNLNHDAMYWYRQDPGQGLRLIYYSQIVNDFQKGDIAEGYSVSREKKESFPLTVTSAQKNPTAFYLCASSIPGLSSYNEQFFGPGTRLTVL.

V gene TRBV23-1 combines with J gene TRBJ2-7; D is possibly TRBD1 (5 bases). TRBV23-1 is marked as an open reading frame, function uncertain. With 0 bases removed from V and 6 bases from J, the gap between germline ends came to 18 bases. The CDR3 totals 16 residues. The CDR3 sequence is CASSQSLRGRIGEQYF. The CDR3 nucleotides are TGCGCCAGCAGTCAATCGTTAAGGGGTAGGATCGGCGAGCAGTACTTC.

In this sample, this clone turned up a few times. The gene calls are TRBV6-1 and TRBJ1-2; 8 nucleotides agree with TRBD1. This CDR3 region has 14 residues. Germline assignment: CDR1 MNHNS and CDR2 SASEGT. Trimming removed 4 bases from V and 7 bases from J; junction bases left unmatched: 8. CDR3: CASSVSGGFAGYTF. CDR3 DNA: TGTGCCAGCAGTGTTTCAGGGGGCTTTGCTGGCTACACCTTC.

The chain employs TRBV14 and TRBJ2-1; D uncertain. Between the trimmed V and J ends, which lost 3 bases and 8 bases, there was a span of 14 bases. This CDR3 contains 14 residues. CDR1 is SGHDN and CDR2 is FVKESK in the germline V gene. The CDR3 sequence is CASSQVDWRDEQFF. The CDR3 nucleotides are TGTGCCAGCAGCCAGGTAGACTGGAGAGATGAGCAGTTCTTC. Drawing the rest from reference TRBV14 and TRBJ2-1, the complete variable domain is EAGVTQFPSHSVIEKGQTVTLRCDPISGHDNLYWYRRVMGKEIKFLLHFVKESKQDESGMPNNRFLAERTGGTYSTLKVQPAELEDSGVYFCASSQVDWRDEQFFGPGTRLTVL.

V gene TRBV6-5 combines with J gene TRBJ1-3; D not resolved. V lost 0 bases, J lost 1 base, and 7 bases lay in between. There are 15 residues in the CDR3. Germline loops: CDR1 MNHEY, CDR2 SVGAGI. The CDR3, as DNA: TGTGCCAGCAGTTACTCGCGCGTATCTGGAAACACCATATATTTT. It specifies CASSYSRVSGNTIYF.

The chain joins TRBV29-1 to TRBJ2-3, with D possibly matching TRBD1 (5 bases). CDR1 and CDR2 (germline): SQVTM, ANQGSEA. The CDR3 totals 14 residues. V lost 5 bases, J lost 7 bases, and 19 bases lay in between. CDR3 residues: CSVTQTAPLYTQYF. DNA for the CDR3: TGCAGCGTTACCCAGACAGCCCCCCTCTATACGCAGTATTTT.

The chain couples TRBV10-3 to TRBJ2-3; 14 bases are a match to TRBD2. This CDR3 has 15 residues. With V trimmed by 8 bases and J by 8 bases, 9 bases remained unmatched. CDR1 and CDR2 (germline): ENHRY, SYGVKD. The CDR3 DNA follows: TGTGCCATCGCGGGACTAGCGGGGGCGTCGGGTACGCAGTATTTT. Translated: CAIAGLAGASGTQYF.

V usage is TRBV29-1 and J usage is TRBJ2-2, with 14 bases aligning to TRBD2. V shed 5 bases, J shed 4 bases, and the junction held 9 bases outside the gene matches. The germline gives CDR1 SQVTM, CDR2 ANQGSEA. The CDR3 loop spans 17 amino acids. The CDR3 sequence is CSVSRLAGGAGTGELFF. In DNA, the CDR3 is TGCAGCGTTTCTCGACTAGCGGGAGGGGCGGGCACCGGGGAGCTGTTTTTT.

This sequence joins TRBV7-9 and TRBJ1-4; no reliable D call. V was trimmed by 1 base and J by 8 bases, leaving 17 bases between them. Germline values: CDR1 SEHNR, CDR2 FQNEAQ (reference sequence). This CDR3 has 16 amino acids. CDR3 coding DNA: TGTGCCAGCAGCTTAGATCGGACCCTGGTAGGCGAAAAACTGTTTTTT. Translating it yields CASSLDRTLVGEKLFF.